Listed below are T cell receptor beta chains from one sample, sequenced in a study of T cell repertoires in cytomegalovirus infection. TCRdb reprocessed the reads with MiXCR, giving one entry per CDR3 protein. The sample has about 680,000 distinct CDR3 sequences; roughly 26% are singletons. Sample: CD8+ T cells from PBMCs. The receptors here all came from a human donor in good health (CMV status not recorded). Some clones in this sample may be carry-over from other donors' samples. CDR3s include the opening cysteine and the closing phenylalanine or tryptophan. The order of the fields is J gene, D gene, clone size, V gene, CDR3 length, CDR3 protein, CDR3 DNA. The D gene is left open where the match is weak. Only some rows state a clone size, as once, few, many or a class for expanded clones.

TRBJ1-1 | . | few | TRBV7-6 | 18 | CASSLLAPLMGMNTEAFF | TGTGCCAGCAGCTTATTAGCGCCCCTGATGGGCATGAACACTGAAGCTTTCTTT
TRBJ1-2 | . | . | TRBV29-1 | 11 | CSAPIRRGYTF | TGCAGCGCACCCATCCGTCGCGGCTACACCTTC
TRBJ2-7 | TRBD1 | . | TRBV7-9 | 15 | CASSLKDRASYEQYF | TGTGCCAGCAGCTTAAAGGACAGGGCCTCCTACGAGCAGTACTTC
TRBJ2-2 | TRBD2 | once | TRBV6-8 | 16 | CASSLLAGGIAGELFF | TGTGCCAGCAGTTTACTAGCGGGGGGAATAGCCGGGGAGCTGTTTTTT
TRBJ2-1 | . | few | TRBV7-9 | 16 | CASSLESGTGDNEQFF | TGTGCCAGCAGCTTGGAGAGCGGGACAGGAGACAATGAGCAGTTCTTC
TRBJ2-1 | . | few | TRBV12-5 | 15 | CASGFSGPPYNEQFF | TGTGCTAGTGGTTTTTCAGGGCCCCCTTACAATGAGCAGTTCTTC
TRBJ2-7 | . | . | TRBV7-4 | 14 | CVSSLQGTPYEQYF | TGTGTCAGCAGCTTACAAGGGACTCCCTACGAGCAGTACTTC
TRBJ1-1 | . | . | TRBV6-4 | 14 | CASSASEGGTEAFF | TGTGCCAGCAGTGCCTCCGAGGGGGGCACTGAAGCTTTCTTT
TRBJ2-5 | TRBD2 | many | TRBV2 | 15 | CASSGLAVYQETQYF | TGTGCCAGCAGCGGACTAGCGGTGTACCAAGAGACCCAGTACTTC
TRBJ2-5 | TRBD2 | . | TRBV20-1 | 17 | CSAPRLAGDKYQETQYF | TGCAGTGCTCCCCGACTAGCGGGGGACAAGTACCAAGAGACCCAGTACTTC
TRBJ2-1 | TRBD1 | once | TRBV28 | 15 | CASSPPGDRATRIIF | TGTGCCAGCAGCCCTCCCGGGGACAGGGCAACCCGTATTATCTTC
TRBJ2-5 | . | . | TRBV12-3/TRBV12-4 | 17 | CASSFSSGAPPQETQYF | TGTGCCAGCAGTTTTTCCTCAGGGGCACCACCCCAAGAGACCCAGTACTTC
TRBJ1-2 | TRBD1 | . | TRBV28 | 15 | CASSFAPGQGLGYTF | TGTGCCAGCAGTTTTGCCCCAGGACAGGGTCTTGGCTACACCTTC
TRBJ2-3 | TRBD1 | many | TRBV7-3 | 16 | CASAPWTGPSTDTQYF | TGTGCCAGCGCCCCCTGGACAGGGCCTAGCACAGATACGCAGTATTTT
TRBJ2-2 | . | . | TRBV24-1 | 14 | CATSDGLNTGELFF | TGTGCCACCAGTGACGGACTGAACACCGGGGAGCTGTTTTTT
TRBJ1-3 | . | . | TRBV11-3 | 18 | CASSLADRADRSGNTIYF | TGTGCCAGCAGCTTAGCCGACCGGGCAGATCGCTCTGGAAACACCATATATTTT
TRBJ2-1 | . | . | TRBV7-9 | 15 | CASSLGARGNNEQFF | TGTGCCAGCAGCTTGGGTGCCAGGGGTAACAATGAGCAGTTCTTC
TRBJ1-2 | . | few | TRBV5-6 | 14 | CASSLEVSRYGYTF | TGTGCCAGCAGCTTGGAGGTCAGTCGGTATGGCTACACCTTC
TRBJ1-1 | . | many | TRBV6-2/TRBV6-3 | 11 | CASRSPTEAFF | TGTGCCAGCAGGTCCCCTACTGAAGCTTTCTTT
TRBJ2-7 | TRBD1 | many | TRBV7-9 | 16 | CASSPPRQGMSYEQYF | TGTGCCAGCAGCCCACCCCGACAGGGGATGAGCTACGAGCAGTACTTC
TRBJ2-3 | . | few | TRBV4-3 | 15 | CASSQERSIGDTQYF | TGCGCCAGCAGCCAAGAGAGGTCCATCGGGGATACGCAGTATTTT
TRBJ2-1 | . | . | TRBV5-1 | 15 | CASSPRGAGYNEQFF | TGCGCCAGCAGCCCCCGGGGTGCTGGATACAATGAGCAGTTCTTC
TRBJ1-2 | . | few | TRBV7-9 | 12 | CASTIGQYGYTF | TGTGCCAGCACCATCGGACAGTATGGCTACACCTTC
TRBJ2-1 | . | . | TRBV6-2/TRBV6-3 | 14 | CASSYSAIYNEQFF | TGTGCCAGCAGTTACTCGGCCATCTACAATGAGCAGTTCTTC
TRBJ1-5 | . | . | TRBV7-9 | 16 | CASSLGVENSNQPQHF | TGTGCCAGCAGCTTAGGGGTCGAGAATAGCAATCAGCCCCAGCATTTT
TRBJ2-3 | . | . | TRBV11-2 | 14 | CASSLTAGRDTQYF | TGTGCCAGCAGCTTAACAGCAGGAAGGGATACGCAGTATTTT
TRBJ2-5 | . | many | TRBV28 | 12 | CASIASGETQYF | TGTGCCAGCATTGCGTCGGGAGAGACCCAGTACTTC
TRBJ1-5 | . | . | TRBV6-2/TRBV6-3 | 14 | CASCWGYSNQPQHF | TGTGCCAGCTGCTGGGGGTATAGCAATCAGCCCCAGCATTTT
TRBJ1-1 | TRBD1 | few | TRBV20-1 | 14 | CSAREGGWDTEAFF | TGCAGTGCTAGAGAAGGGGGCTGGGACACTGAAGCTTTCTTT
TRBJ1-1 | . | . | TRBV7-4 | 17 | CASSLEPTGRVMNEAFF | TGTGCCAGCAGCTTAGAACCGACAGGCCGGGTTATGAATGAAGCTTTCTTT
TRBJ1-2 | . | . | TRBV5-4 | 11 | CASSEGKRRTF | TGTGCCAGCAGCGAGGGGAAGAGGCGCACCTTC
TRBJ1-1 | . | few | TRBV4-1 | 15 | CASSHRTVPDTEAFF | TGCGCCAGCAGCCATAGGACGGTCCCAGACACTGAAGCTTTCTTT
TRBJ2-7 | . | . | TRBV15 | 15 | CATSRDYGEIYEQYF | TGTGCCACCAGCAGAGATTACGGGGAAATCTACGAGCAGTACTTC
TRBJ2-3 | . | few | TRBV27 | 15 | CASSLGFTSTDTQYF | TGTGCCAGCAGTTTAGGGTTTACTAGCACAGATACGCAGTATTTT
TRBJ2-6 | TRBD1 | . | TRBV24-1 | 18 | CATSEGTGGRSRANVLTF | TGTGCCACCAGTGAGGGGACAGGGGGCCGCTCCCGGGCCAACGTCCTGACTTTC
TRBJ2-3 | TRBD2 | once | TRBV7-4 | 17 | CASSDLAGEPPTDTQYF | TGTGCCAGCAGCGACCTAGCGGGGGAGCCTCCCACAGATACGCAGTATTTT
TRBJ2-1 | . | few | TRBV11-3 | 16 | CASSLAPDAVYNEQFF | TGTGCCAGCAGCTTAGCCCCTGATGCGGTCTACAATGAGCAGTTCTTC
TRBJ1-1 | TRBD1 | few | TRBV7-4 | 14 | CASSRTGGPTEAFF | TGTGCCAGCAGCCGGACAGGGGGGCCAACTGAAGCTTTCTTT
TRBJ2-2 | . | many | TRBV7-2 | 15 | CASSPGVLNTGELFF | TGTGCCAGCAGTCCGGGGGTCCTGAACACCGGGGAGCTGTTTTTT
TRBJ1-5 | . | many | TRBV19 | 13 | CASSIVSGQPQHF | TGTGCCAGTAGTATAGTGTCCGGGCAGCCCCAGCATTTT
TRBJ1-3 | . | . | TRBV27 | 15 | CASSPIGGPGNTIYF | TGTGCCAGCAGTCCTATCGGGGGGCCTGGAAACACCATATATTTT
TRBJ1-5 | . | few | TRBV7-6 | 14 | CASSEQVSNQPQHF | TGTGCCAGCAGCGAACAGGTTAGCAATCAGCCCCAGCATTTT
TRBJ2-2 | . | few | TRBV29-1 | 15 | CSVVSGNANTGELFF | TGCAGCGTTGTATCCGGGAACGCGAACACCGGGGAGCTGTTTTTT